The subject of this entry is one TCR beta chain. Method: immunoSEQ multiplex PCR; TCRdb's copy keeps in-frame clones and lacks some. The repertoire holds roughly 130,000 clones, 91% seen once, with 11% in the top ten. This record belongs to a study of cytotoxic CD8 clonotypes in ibrutinib-treated CLL. The CDR3 spans 13 residues. Germline V gives CDR1 SGHRS, CDR2 YFSETQ. Unmatched junction bases numbered 5, after V lost 6 bases and J lost 3 bases. The source material was PBMCs, sampled after 12 months of ibrutinib treatment. This receptor was identified in a human donor with chronic lymphocytic leukemia. The rearrangement joins TRBV5-1 to TRBJ1-2; 7 bases agree with TRBD1. The CDR3 sequence: CASTRTGDYGYTF. In DNA, the CDR3 is TGCGCCAGCACTAGGACAGGCGACTATGGCTACACCTTC. The full variable domain, its missing parts supplied by reference TRBV5-1 and TRBJ1-2, is KAGVTQTPRYLIKTRGQQVTLSCSPISGHRSVSWYQQTPGQGLQFLFEYFSETQRNKGNFPGRFSGRQFSNSRSEMNVSTLELGDSALYLCASTRTGDYGYTFGSGTRLTVV.